Sequencing of this T cell receptor (beta chain) was carried out in a study of monozygotic twins with inflammatory bowel disease. From its re-call of the 5' RACE reads, TCRdb lists each CDR3 protein once, without DNA. The sample holds 330,000 or so distinct CDR3 sequences. Germline CDR1 and CDR2: MNHEY and SVGEGT. The CDR3 totals 16 residues. This sequence was found in a human donor with ulcerative colitis or Crohn's disease, or a healthy co-twin of an affected twin (not recorded which). Sequences were obtained from blood. V gene TRBV6-2 or TRBV6-3 combines with J gene TRBJ2-5; lacking DNA, the TRBD1 call made by TCRdb goes unchecked. This chain's CDR3 is CASSYSSGGRSETQYF.